This record covers a single T cell receptor beta chain. Its antigen remains unknown. This table comes from immunoSEQ multiplex PCR, and its TCRdb copy is limited to in-frame clones, with some not included. The sample lists under 140,000 clones; about nine tenths were seen once. The data are from a study of siplizumab effects on memory and regulatory T cells. Findings and limits, study-wide: On average, 68.8% of mappable alloreactive CD4+ clones were Treg-derived under siplizumab, against about 30% in controls. Tregs that proliferated in siplizumab cultures did not have their suppressive function confirmed. There were only a minor fraction of alloreactive clones that mapped to unstimulated subsets.

CDR3 length: 15 residues. The V segment lost 0 bases and the J segment 7 bases; nucleotides outside the gene matches: 4. Germline V gives CDR1 SGDLS, CDR2 YYNGEE. The clonotype was recovered from a human donor in good health. The specimen was CD4+ T cells sorted from blood. The V gene is TRBV9, the J gene TRBJ1-6; 7 nucleotides agree with TRBD1. This chain's CDR3 is CASSVGDSQNSPLHF. As DNA, the CDR3 is TGTGCCAGCAGCGTAGGGGACAGCCAAAATTCACCCCTCCACTTT. Drawing the rest from reference TRBV9 and TRBJ1-6, the complete variable domain is DSGVTQTPKHLITATGQRVTLRCSPRSGDLSVYWYQQSLDQGLQFLIQYYNGEERAKGNILERFSAQQFPDLHSELNLSSLELGDSALYFCASSVGDSQNSPLHFGNGTRLTVT.